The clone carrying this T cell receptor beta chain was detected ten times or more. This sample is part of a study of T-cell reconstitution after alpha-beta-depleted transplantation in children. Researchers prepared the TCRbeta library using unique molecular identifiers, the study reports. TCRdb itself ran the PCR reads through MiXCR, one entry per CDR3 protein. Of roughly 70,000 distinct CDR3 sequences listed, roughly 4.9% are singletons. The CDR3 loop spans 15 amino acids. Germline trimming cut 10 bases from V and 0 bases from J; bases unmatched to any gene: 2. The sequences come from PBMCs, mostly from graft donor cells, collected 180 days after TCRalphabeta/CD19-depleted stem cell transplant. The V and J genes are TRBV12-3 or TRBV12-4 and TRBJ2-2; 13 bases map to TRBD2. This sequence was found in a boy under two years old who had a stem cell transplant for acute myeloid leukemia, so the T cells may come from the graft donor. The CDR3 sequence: CATGTSGTNTGELFF. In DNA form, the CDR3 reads TGTGCCACGGGGACTAGCGGGACGAACACCGGGGAGCTGTTTTTT.